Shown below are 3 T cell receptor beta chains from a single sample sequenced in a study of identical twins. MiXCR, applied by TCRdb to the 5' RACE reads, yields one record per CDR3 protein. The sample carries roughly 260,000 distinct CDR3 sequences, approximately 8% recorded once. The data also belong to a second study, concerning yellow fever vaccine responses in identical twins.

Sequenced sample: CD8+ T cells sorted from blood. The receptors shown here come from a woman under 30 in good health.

CDR3 nucleotide sequence: TGTGCCATCAGTGAGTCGGGGACCGGGGAGCTGTTTTTT. Amino acid sequence: CAISESGTGELFF. This chain links TRBV10-3 with TRBJ2-2; D is unclear. V lost 0 bases, J lost 5 bases, and 4 bases lay in between. Germline V gene data show CDR1 as ENHRY and CDR2 as SYGVKD. This CDR3 has 13 amino acids.

Here the CDR3 DNA reads TGTGCCAGCTCCCCCGGCGGGAGCGGTTTCGATGAGCAGTTCTTC. This sequence encodes CASSPGGSGFDEQFF. This rearrangement joins TRBV9 to TRBJ2-1, with 7 bases identical to TRBD2. Germline V lookup: CDR1 SGDLS, CDR2 YYNGEE. V lost 7 bases and J lost 8; bases outside the gene matches: 15. This CDR3 is built from 15 residues.

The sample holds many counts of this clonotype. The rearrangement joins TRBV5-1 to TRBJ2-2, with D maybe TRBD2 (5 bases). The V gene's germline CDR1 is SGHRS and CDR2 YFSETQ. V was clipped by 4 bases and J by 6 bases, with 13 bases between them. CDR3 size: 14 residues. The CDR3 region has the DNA TGCGCCAGCAGCCTAGGGAGCAACGCCGGGGAGCTGTTTTTT. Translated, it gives CASSLGSNAGELFF.